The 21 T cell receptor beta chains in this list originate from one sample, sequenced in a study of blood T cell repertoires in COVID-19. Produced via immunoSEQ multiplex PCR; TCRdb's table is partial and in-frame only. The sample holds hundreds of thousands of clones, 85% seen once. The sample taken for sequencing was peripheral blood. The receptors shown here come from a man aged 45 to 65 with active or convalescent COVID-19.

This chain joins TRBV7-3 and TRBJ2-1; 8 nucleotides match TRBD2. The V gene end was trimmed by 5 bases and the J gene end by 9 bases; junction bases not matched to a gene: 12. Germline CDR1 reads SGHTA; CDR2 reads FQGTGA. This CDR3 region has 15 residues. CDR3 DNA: TGTGCCAGCAGCCTAAAGGCGGGAGGTGTAACTGAGCAGTTCTTC. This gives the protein CASSLKAGGVTEQFF.

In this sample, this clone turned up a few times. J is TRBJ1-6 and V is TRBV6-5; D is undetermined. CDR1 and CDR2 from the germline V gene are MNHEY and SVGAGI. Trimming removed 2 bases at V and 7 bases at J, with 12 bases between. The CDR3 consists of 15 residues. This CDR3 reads CASSYSLVGNSPLHF. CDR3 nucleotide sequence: TGTGCCAGCAGTTACAGCTTGGTCGGGAATTCACCCCTCCACTTT.

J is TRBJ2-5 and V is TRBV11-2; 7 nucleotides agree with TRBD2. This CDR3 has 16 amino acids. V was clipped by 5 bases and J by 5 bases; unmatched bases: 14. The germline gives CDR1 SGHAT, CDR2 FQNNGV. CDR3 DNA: TGTGCCAGCAGCGTCGCAGCGGGGCGGGTGGGTGAGACCCAGTACTTC. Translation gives CASSVAAGRVGETQYF.

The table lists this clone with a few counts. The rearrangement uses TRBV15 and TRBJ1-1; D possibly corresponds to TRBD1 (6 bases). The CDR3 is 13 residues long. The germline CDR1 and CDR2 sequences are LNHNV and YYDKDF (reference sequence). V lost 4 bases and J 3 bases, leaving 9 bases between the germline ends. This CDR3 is CATSINRDTEAFF. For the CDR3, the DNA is TGTGCCACCAGCATAAACAGGGACACTGAAGCTTTCTTT.

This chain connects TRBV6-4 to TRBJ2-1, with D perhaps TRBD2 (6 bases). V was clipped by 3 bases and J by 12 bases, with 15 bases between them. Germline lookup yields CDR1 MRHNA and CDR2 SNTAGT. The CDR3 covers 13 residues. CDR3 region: CASSEVEGLGQFF. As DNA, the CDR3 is TGTGCCAGCAGTGAAGTCGAGGGACTGGGGCAGTTCTTC.

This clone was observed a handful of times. CDR3 amino acids: CASSFKILAGGPDTQYF. CDR3 DNA sequence: TGCGCCAGCAGCTTTAAAATACTAGCGGGAGGACCAGATACGCAGTATTTT. The chain recombines TRBV5-1 with TRBJ2-3; 12 nucleotides agree with TRBD2. The CDR3 has 17 residues. CDR1 is SGHRS and CDR2 is YFSETQ in the germline V gene. The junction had 8 bases not matched to a gene; V was cut back by 2 bases and J by 4 bases.

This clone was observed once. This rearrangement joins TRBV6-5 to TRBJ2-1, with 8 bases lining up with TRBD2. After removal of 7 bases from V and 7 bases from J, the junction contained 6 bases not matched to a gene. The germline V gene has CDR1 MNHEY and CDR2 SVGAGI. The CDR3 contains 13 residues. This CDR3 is CASMAGGGNEQFF. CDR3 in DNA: TGTGCCAGCATGGCGGGAGGAGGAAATGAGCAGTTCTTC.

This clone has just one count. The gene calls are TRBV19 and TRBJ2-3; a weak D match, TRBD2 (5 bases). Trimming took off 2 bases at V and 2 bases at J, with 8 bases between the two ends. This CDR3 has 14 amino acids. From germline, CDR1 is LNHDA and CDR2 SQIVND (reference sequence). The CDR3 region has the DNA TGTGCCAGTAGTATAACTAGGCACACAGATACGCAGTATTTT. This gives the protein CASSITRHTDTQYF.

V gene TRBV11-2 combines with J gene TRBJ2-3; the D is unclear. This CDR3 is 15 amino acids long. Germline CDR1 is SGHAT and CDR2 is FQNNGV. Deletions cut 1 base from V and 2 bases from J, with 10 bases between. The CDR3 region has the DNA TGTGCCAGCAGCTTAGTTAGTGATTCCACAGATACGCAGTATTTT. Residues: CASSLVSDSTDTQYF.

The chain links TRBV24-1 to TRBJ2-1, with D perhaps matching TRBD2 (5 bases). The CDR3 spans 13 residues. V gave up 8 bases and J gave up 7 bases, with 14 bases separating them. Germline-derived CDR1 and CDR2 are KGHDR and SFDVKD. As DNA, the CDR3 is TGTGCCACCAAGGGATCGACGGGGAATGAGCAGTTCTTC. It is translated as CATKGSTGNEQFF.

In DNA form, the CDR3 reads TGTGCCTGGAAGCAGGTTACCAACCACACTAACTATGGCTACACCTTC. Protein product: CAWKQVTNHTNYGYTF. This chain joins TRBV30 and TRBJ1-2; D remains unclear. V gave up 4 bases and J gave up 0 bases, with 18 bases separating them. This CDR3 has 16 residues. Germline-derived CDR1 and CDR2 are GTSNPN and SVGIG (reference sequence).

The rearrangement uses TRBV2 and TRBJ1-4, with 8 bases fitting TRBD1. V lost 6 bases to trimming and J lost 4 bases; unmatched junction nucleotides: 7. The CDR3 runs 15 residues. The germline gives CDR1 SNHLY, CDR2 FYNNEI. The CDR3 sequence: CASRRTGSSNEKLFF. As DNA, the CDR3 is TGTGCCAGCAGGCGGACAGGGAGTAGTAATGAAAAACTGTTTTTT. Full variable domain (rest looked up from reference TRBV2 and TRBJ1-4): EPEVTQTPSHQVTQMGQEVILRCVPISNHLYFYWYRQILGQKVEFLVSFYNNEISEKSEIFDDQFSVERPDGSNFTLKIRSTKLEDSAMYFCASRRTGSSNEKLFFGSGTQLSVL.

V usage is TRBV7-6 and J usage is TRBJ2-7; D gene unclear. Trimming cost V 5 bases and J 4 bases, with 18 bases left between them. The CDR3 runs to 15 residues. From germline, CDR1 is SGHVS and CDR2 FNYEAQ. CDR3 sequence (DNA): TGTGCCAGCAGCCCAGGCGACACCAGATCGTACGAGCAGTACTTC. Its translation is CASSPGDTRSYEQYF.

The CDR3 DNA is TGTGCCTGGAGTCCCTCAGAGGATGAAAAACTGTTTTTT. Translated: CAWSPSEDEKLFF. The chain couples TRBV30 to TRBJ1-4; D not resolved. Trimming stripped 2 bases from V and 6 bases from J, with 10 bases between. Germline lookup yields CDR1 GTSNPN and CDR2 SVGIG (reference sequence). This CDR3 contains 13 residues.

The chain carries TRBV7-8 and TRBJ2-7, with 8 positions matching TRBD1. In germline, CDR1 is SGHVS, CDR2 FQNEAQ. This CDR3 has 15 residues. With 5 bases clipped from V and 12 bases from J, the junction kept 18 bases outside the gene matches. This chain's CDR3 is CASSPRTGSSEVPYF. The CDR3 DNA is TGTGCCAGCAGCCCTAGGACAGGGTCGTCTGAGGTGCCGTACTTC.

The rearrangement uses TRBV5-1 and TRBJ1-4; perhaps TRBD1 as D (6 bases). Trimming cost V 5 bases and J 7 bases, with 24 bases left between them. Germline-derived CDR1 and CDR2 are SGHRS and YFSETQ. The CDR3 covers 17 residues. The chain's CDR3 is CASSLRLQQGGGEKLFF. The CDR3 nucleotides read TGCGCCAGCAGTCTACGGCTCCAACAGGGTGGAGGTGAAAAACTGTTTTTT.

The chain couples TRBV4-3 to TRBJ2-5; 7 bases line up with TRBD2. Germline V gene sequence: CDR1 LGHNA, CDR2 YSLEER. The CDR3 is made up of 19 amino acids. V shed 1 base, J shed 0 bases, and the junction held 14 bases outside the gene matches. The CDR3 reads CASSQAYSSWGGYQETQYF. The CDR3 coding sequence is TGCGCCAGCAGCCAAGCGTATAGTTCGTGGGGAGGGTACCAAGAGACCCAGTACTTC.

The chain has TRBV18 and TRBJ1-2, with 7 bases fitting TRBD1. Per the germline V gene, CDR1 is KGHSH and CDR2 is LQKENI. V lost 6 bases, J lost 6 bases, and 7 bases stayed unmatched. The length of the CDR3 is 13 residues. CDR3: CASSPGQTHGYTF. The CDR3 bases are TGTGCCAGCTCGCCGGGACAGACCCATGGCTACACCTTC.

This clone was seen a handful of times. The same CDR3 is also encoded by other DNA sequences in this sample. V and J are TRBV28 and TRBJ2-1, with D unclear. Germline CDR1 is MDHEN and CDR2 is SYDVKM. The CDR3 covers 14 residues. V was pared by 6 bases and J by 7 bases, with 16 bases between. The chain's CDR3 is CASSRQGVRNEQFF. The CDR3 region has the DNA TGTGCCAGCAGCAGGCAAGGCGTTAGAAATGAGCAGTTCTTC.

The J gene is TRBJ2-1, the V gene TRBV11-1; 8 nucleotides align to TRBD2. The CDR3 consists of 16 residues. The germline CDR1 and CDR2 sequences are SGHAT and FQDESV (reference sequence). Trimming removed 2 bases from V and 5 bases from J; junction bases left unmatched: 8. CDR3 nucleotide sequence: TGTGCCAGCAGCTTACGGGCTAGCGGGTTTCACAATGAGCAGTTCTTC. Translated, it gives CASSLRASGFHNEQFF.

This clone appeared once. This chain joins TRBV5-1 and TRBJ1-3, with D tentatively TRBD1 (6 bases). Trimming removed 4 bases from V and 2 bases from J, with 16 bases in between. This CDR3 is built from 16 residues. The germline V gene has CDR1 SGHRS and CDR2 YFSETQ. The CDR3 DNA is TGCGCCAGCAGCCGCAAGGGGGAAGGAACTGGAAACACCATATATTTT. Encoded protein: CASSRKGEGTGNTIYF.